This paragraph covers one T cell receptor (beta chain) sequence. Its antigen is as yet unknown. The sample is drawn from a study of a mutant IDH1 vaccine in newly diagnosed glioma. The wider study: First vaccine doses came 4-6 weeks after radiotherapy alone, or with temozolomide cycles. It was radiotherapy, temozolomide, or both that patients received previously, with most receiving both. At week 35 came visit V12, and visit V13 followed at week 47.

Sequencing used immunoSEQ multiplex PCR; TCRdb keeps in-frame clones, though not all of them. The table records about 94,000 clones, around nine tenths of them present only once. Documented time point: week 47, end of study. Doses of 300 ug of mutant IDH1 20-mer peptide were given with topical imiquimod. The donors' diagnosis was new WHO grade 3 or 4 astrocytoma that was IDH1-mutant and ATRX-lost. The clonotype was recovered from a woman between 45 and 60 years old with glioma. Sample: PBMCs, taken from a glioma patient whose treatment included an IDH1 peptide vaccine.

Written as DNA, the CDR3 is TGTGCCAGCAGTGAGATGGACACTGAAGCTTTCTTT. Amino acids: CASSEMDTEAFF. The V and J genes are TRBV2 and TRBJ1-1; no clear D gene. This CDR3 spans 12 amino acids. Germline V gene sequence: CDR1 SNHLY, CDR2 FYNNEI. The V end was cut by 3 bases, the J end by 3 bases, with 5 bases between.